The 30 T cell receptor beta chains in this list originate from one sample, sequenced in a study of shared clonotypes between healthy human individuals. TCRdb's copy holds only in-frame clones and misses some; the assay was immunoSEQ multiplex PCR. The sample holds some 2,100,000 clones, under 95% seen once. CD45RO-negative cells were positively selected for CCR7, leaving out terminally differentiated effector memory CD45RA+ cells. The sample consisted of naive CD8+ T cells from PBMCs. All receptors derive from a man between 18 and 35 years old in good health. Some clones in this sample may be carry-over from other donors' samples.

The rearrangement joins TRBV9 to TRBJ1-3; D is uncertain. Germline V gene data show CDR1 as SGDLS and CDR2 as YYNGEE. V lost 4 bases to trimming and J lost 0 bases, with 11 bases between them. This CDR3 contains 15 residues. The CDR3 loop is CASSPGVGSGNTIYF. CDR3 nucleotides: TGTGCCAGCAGCCCCGGCGTGGGCTCTGGAAACACCATATATTTT.

A remark on this clone: Additional DNA sequences in this sample encode the identical CDR3. The chain uses TRBV9 and TRBJ2-7, with D possibly called TRBD1 or TRBD2 (6 bases each). The V and J ends lost 0 bases and 1 base respectively, with 11 bases between them. Germline lookup yields CDR1 SGDLS and CDR2 YYNGEE. This CDR3 is built from 15 residues. CDR3 nucleotides: TGTGCCAGCAGCGTAGCGGCGGGGACATCCTACGAGCAGTACTTC. The encoded protein is CASSVAAGTSYEQYF.

This rearrangement joins TRBV27 to TRBJ2-2; weak D call: TRBD2 (5 bases). Trimming stripped 4 bases from V and 10 bases from J, with 7 bases between. Germline assignment: CDR1 MNHEY and CDR2 SMNVEV (reference sequence). This CDR3 is 11 amino acids long. CDR3 bases: TGTGCCAGCAGTTGGAGGAAGGAGCTGTTTTTT. Its protein is CASSWRKELFF.

V usage is TRBV29-1 and J usage is TRBJ2-1; D may be TRBD2 (5 bases). CDR3 length equals 17 residues. Trimming pared 1 base from V and 0 bases from J, leaving 16 bases between. Germline lookup yields CDR1 SQVTM and CDR2 ANQGSEA. The CDR3 protein is CSVEGQAGGSSYNEQFF. CDR3 bases: TGCAGCGTTGAAGGCCAGGCGGGCGGTAGCTCCTACAATGAGCAGTTCTTC.

The chain joins TRBV5-6 to TRBJ2-7; the D gene could be TRBD1 or TRBD2 (5 bases each). Trimming took off 6 bases at V and 2 bases at J, with 15 bases between the two ends. Germline-derived CDR1 and CDR2 are SGHDT and YYEEEE. CDR3 length: 14 amino acids. The CDR3 reads CASTKRDGAYEQYF. CDR3 coding DNA: TGTGCCAGCACCAAACGGGACGGAGCCTACGAGCAGTACTTC.

The rearrangement joins TRBV18 to TRBJ2-1; TRBD2 aligns across 10 bases. The CDR3 has 16 amino acids. V trimming: 3 bases; J trimming: 7 bases; junction bases outside the gene matches: 9. Germline V gene sequence: CDR1 KGHSH, CDR2 LQKENI. In DNA form, the CDR3 reads TGTGCCAGCTCACCTGGAGCCCCTAGCGGGAGAAATGAGCAGTTCTTC. It translates to CASSPGAPSGRNEQFF. Complete variable domain (other parts from reference TRBV18 and TRBJ2-1): NAGVMQNPRHLVRRRGQEARLRCSPMKGHSHVYWYRQLPEEGLKFMVYLQKENIIDESGMPKERFSAEFPKEGPSILRIQQVVRGDSAAYFCASSPGAPSGRNEQFFGPGTRLTVL.

The rearrangement links TRBV4-1 to TRBJ2-2, with D possibly being TRBD1 or TRBD2 (5 bases each). The V end was cut by 7 bases, the J end by 4 bases, with 19 bases between. CDR1 is MGHRA and CDR2 is YSYEKL in the germline V gene. The CDR3 loop spans 16 amino acids. In nucleotides, the CDR3 is TGCGCCAGCACTTCCTCCGGGGCTTCGGGCACCGGGGAGCTGTTTTTT. Protein: CASTSSGASGTGELFF.

This clone was recorded only once. The gene calls are TRBV6-5 and TRBJ2-6, with D unresolved. V lost 7 bases and J 0 bases, leaving 10 bases between the germline ends. CDR1 is MNHEY, CDR2 SVGAGI, per germline. The CDR3 is 15 amino acids. CDR3: CASIPSLSGANVLTF. In DNA, the CDR3 is TGTGCCAGCATCCCCAGCCTCTCTGGGGCCAACGTCCTGACTTTC.

This rearrangement joins TRBV2 to TRBJ2-1; tentative D call: TRBD2 (5 bases). This CDR3 is built from 16 residues. Germline assignment: CDR1 SNHLY and CDR2 FYNNEI. The germline V and J ends were trimmed by 6 bases and 2 bases, with 17 bases remaining between them. CDR3 in amino acids: CASSPEGSNPYNEQFF. In DNA, the CDR3 is TGTGCCAGCAGCCCCGAGGGCAGCAACCCCTACAATGAGCAGTTCTTC. The whole variable domain, filled in from reference TRBV2 and TRBJ2-1, reads EPEVTQTPSHQVTQMGQEVILRCVPISNHLYFYWYRQILGQKVEFLVSFYNNEISEKSEIFDDQFSVERPDGSNFTLKIRSTKLEDSAMYFCASSPEGSNPYNEQFFGPGTRLTVL.

This clone has a single count. The rearrangement joins TRBV27 to TRBJ2-3, with a tentative D call TRBD1 (6 bases). The CDR3 loop spans 16 amino acids. The germline V gene has CDR1 MNHEY and CDR2 SMNVEV (reference sequence). With 5 bases removed from V and 2 bases from J, the gap between germline ends came to 17 bases. CDR3 loop: CASSPTWDTYTDTQYF. CDR3 nucleotides: TGTGCCAGCAGTCCCACATGGGACACATACACAGATACGCAGTATTTT.

CDR3 amino acids: CASSFGEGNTIYF. In DNA, the CDR3 is TGCGCCAGCAGCTTTGGGGAAGGAAACACCATATATTTT. The chain joins TRBV5-1 to TRBJ1-3; D remains unclear. The CDR3 runs to 13 residues. V was shortened by 2 bases and J by 4 bases, with 7 bases between the two germline ends. In germline, CDR1 is SGHRS, CDR2 YFSETQ.

As to this clone: The same CDR3 also results from other DNA sequences found in this sample. The chain links TRBV27 to TRBJ2-1; D perhaps matches TRBD1 (6 bases). This CDR3 has 15 residues. Germline V CDR1 and CDR2: MNHEY, SMNVEV (reference sequence). The V end was cut by 2 bases, the J end by 0 bases, with 8 bases between. The CDR3 here is CASSLQGSSYNEQFF. The CDR3 DNA is TGTGCCAGCAGTTTACAGGGGAGCTCCTACAATGAGCAGTTCTTC.

This chain links TRBV6-4 with TRBJ2-1; 9 nucleotides agree with TRBD2. The CDR3 sequence is 18 residues long. CDR1 is MRHNA and CDR2 is SNTAGT in the germline V gene. Trimming took 0 bases from V and 4 from J; bases not matched to a gene: 10. In nucleotides, the CDR3 is TGTGCCAGCAGTGACTCGTCCGGGGGCGGGAGGGCGTACAATGAGCAGTTCTTC. This translates into CASSDSSGGGRAYNEQFF.

The rearrangement uses TRBV7-6 and TRBJ2-2, with TRBD2 matching over 7 bases. The CDR3 length is 18 residues. Unmatched junction bases numbered 16, after V lost 5 bases and J lost 4 bases. Germline loops: CDR1 SGHVS, CDR2 FNYEAQ. The CDR3: CASSHIPELRESTGELFF. As DNA, the CDR3 is TGTGCCAGCAGCCATATACCGGAGTTGCGGGAGAGCACCGGGGAGCTGTTTTTT.

This chain links TRBV28 with TRBJ1-2; 7 nucleotides match TRBD1. The CDR3 loop spans 13 amino acids. CDR1 and CDR2 (germline): MDHEN, SYDVKM. With 3 bases clipped from V and 7 bases from J, the junction kept 5 bases outside the gene matches. CDR3 amino acids: CASSFGQGVGYTF. CDR3 nucleotide sequence: TGTGCCAGCAGTTTTGGTCAGGGGGTTGGCTACACCTTC.

Regarding this clone: The sample has other DNA sequences that encode this CDR3 too. This sequence joins TRBV15 and TRBJ2-7; D may be TRBD2 (5 bases). The CDR3 has 13 amino acids. CDR1 and CDR2 from the germline V gene are LNHNV and YYDKDF (reference sequence). Deletions cut 5 bases from V and 2 bases from J, with 10 bases between. The CDR3 DNA sequence: TGTGCCACCAGCTCGGGGTTAGCCTACGAGCAGTACTTC. It translates to CATSSGLAYEQYF.

The V and J genes are TRBV29-1 and TRBJ2-7; 12 bases fit TRBD2. The germline V gene has CDR1 SQVTM and CDR2 ANQGSEA. The CDR3 has 14 residues. Unmatched junction bases numbered 4, after V lost 3 bases and J lost 4 bases. The CDR3 sequence: CSVDGLAGIYEQYF. The CDR3 DNA follows: TGCAGCGTTGATGGACTAGCGGGAATATACGAGCAGTACTTC.

The J gene is TRBJ2-1, the V gene TRBV11-2; tentative D call: TRBD1 (5 bases). Trimming pared 2 bases from V and 6 bases from J, leaving 14 bases between. The CDR3 length is 15 residues. Germline V lookup: CDR1 SGHAT, CDR2 FQNNGV. The CDR3 coding sequence is TGTGCCAGCAGCTTAATGCGTGGGGCGCGCAATGAGCAGTTCTTC. It codes for CASSLMRGARNEQFF.

The CDR3 sequence is CASRPSPGAGEKLFF. CDR3 bases: TGTGCCAGCAGGCCGTCACCCGGAGCGGGTGAAAAACTGTTTTTT. The chain links TRBV27 to TRBJ1-4; D unresolved. CDR3 length equals 15 residues. Trimming shortened V by 6 bases and J by 7 bases, and 18 bases separated the two germline ends. Germline CDR1 and CDR2: MNHEY and SMNVEV (reference sequence).

V gene TRBV7-8 combines with J gene TRBJ2-7; D gene ambiguous. Germline V gives CDR1 SGHVS, CDR2 FQNEAQ. The CDR3 contains 14 residues. The V and J ends lost 2 bases and 2 bases respectively, with 10 bases between them. The CDR3 DNA reads as TGTGCCAGCAGCTTACCCAGAATCGCCTACGAGCAGTACTTC. Translating it yields CASSLPRIAYEQYF.

This clone was seen only once. V and J are TRBV6-6 and TRBJ2-5; tentatively, D is TRBD1 or TRBD2 (6 bases each). The CDR3 runs 15 residues. V shed 1 base and J shed 5 bases, with 14 bases lying between them. Germline V gives CDR1 MNHNY, CDR2 SVGAGI (reference sequence). CDR3 loop: CASSYWGADLETQYF. The CDR3 nucleotides read TGTGCCAGCAGTTACTGGGGGGCTGATTTGGAGACCCAGTACTTC.

The V gene is TRBV27, the J gene TRBJ2-7, with a possible D match to TRBD2 (6 bases). The CDR3 contains 15 residues. Germline lookup yields CDR1 MNHEY and CDR2 SMNVEV (reference sequence). The V and J ends lost 5 bases and 4 bases respectively, with 18 bases between them. In DNA form, the CDR3 reads TGTGCCAGCAGTACCGGGGCGGGAACGGTGTACGAGCAGTACTTC. The encoded protein is CASSTGAGTVYEQYF.

V and J are TRBV28 and TRBJ2-2; D remains unclear. The V end was cut by 6 bases, the J end by 0 bases, with 11 bases between. CDR3 length: 15 amino acids. Germline V gene data show CDR1 as MDHEN and CDR2 as SYDVKM. The CDR3 coding sequence is TGTGCCAGCAGCTATCCATTATCGAACACCGGGGAGCTGTTTTTT. Its protein product is CASSYPLSNTGELFF.

Points on this clone: The same CDR3 can be traced to other DNA sequences in this sample. The rearrangement joins TRBV27 to TRBJ2-7; possible D gene TRBD2, 5 bases. The CDR3 extends over 12 amino acids. The V end was cut by 3 bases, the J end by 3 bases, with 6 bases between. Germline CDR1 MNHEY, CDR2 SMNVEV (reference sequence). The CDR3 nucleotides read TGTGCCAGCAGTTTTCGGGGCTACGAGCAGTACTTC. This encodes CASSFRGYEQYF.

Worth noting for this clone: This sample includes further DNA sequences coding for the same CDR3. V and J are TRBV19 and TRBJ2-7, with TRBD1 matching over 8 bases. Germline values: CDR1 LNHDA, CDR2 SQIVND (reference sequence). Trimming took 5 bases from V and 1 from J; bases not matched to a gene: 4. CDR3 length: 14 residues. The CDR3 here is CASSAGQGSYEQYF. CDR3 coding DNA: TGTGCCAGTAGTGCCGGACAGGGTTCCTACGAGCAGTACTTC.

The sample holds one count of this clone. The chain recombines TRBV19 with TRBJ1-5, with D possibly being TRBD1 (5 bases). V dropped 4 bases and J dropped 6 bases, with 19 bases sitting between them. CDR1 LNHDA and CDR2 SQIVND come from the germline V gene (reference sequence). CDR3 length: 16 residues. As DNA, the CDR3 is TGTGCCAGTAGTACCCGAGGGGCAGACCTTGTTCAGCCCCAGCATTTT. Translation: CASSTRGADLVQPQHF. Complete variable domain (other parts from reference TRBV19 and TRBJ1-5): DGGITQSPKYLFRKEGQNVTLSCEQNLNHDAMYWYRQDPGQGLRLIYYSQIVNDFQKGDIAEGYSVSREKKESFPLTVTSAQKNPTAFYLCASSTRGADLVQPQHFGDGTRLSIL.

Here the CDR3 reads CASSLVGADNEKLFF. Written as DNA, the CDR3 is TGTGCCAGCAGTTTGGTAGGGGCCGATAATGAAAAACTGTTTTTT. The chain is built from TRBV27 and TRBJ1-4; perhaps TRBD1 as D (5 bases). This CDR3 has 15 residues. V lost 3 bases, J lost 4 bases, and 12 bases lay in between. The germline gives CDR1 MNHEY, CDR2 SMNVEV (reference sequence).

The chain uses TRBV27 and TRBJ2-1; D assignment may be TRBD1 or TRBD2 (5 bases each). Germline CDR1 MNHEY, CDR2 SMNVEV (reference sequence). The V end was cut by 5 bases, the J end by 7 bases, with 15 bases between. CDR3 length equals 14 residues. CDR3 loop: CASSVRGGWNEQFF. The CDR3 bases are TGTGCCAGCAGTGTTCGGGGCGGGTGGAATGAGCAGTTCTTC.

The rearrangement links TRBV23-1 to TRBJ1-1; D may be TRBD1 (6 bases). TRBV23-1 is recorded as an ORF, its role being uncertain. The CDR3 is 15 residues long. V shed 2 bases and J shed 6 bases, with 16 bases lying between them. As DNA, the CDR3 is TGCGCCAGCAGTCAAAACAGGGTGGATTACCCTGAAGCTTTCTTT. It translates to CASSQNRVDYPEAFF.

The CDR3 loop is CASSLGTAYNEQFF. The CDR3 DNA sequence: TGTGCCAGCAGCCTGGGGACTGCCTACAATGAGCAGTTCTTC. J is TRBJ2-1 and V is TRBV25-1; possible D gene TRBD2, 6 bases. The CDR3 consists of 14 residues. V lost 6 bases, J lost 2 bases, and 11 bases lay in between. Germline V lookup: CDR1 MGHDK, CDR2 SYGVNS.